A single sample is the source of the 23 T cell receptor beta chains below, sequenced in a study of response to subunit inactivated influenza vaccine. In TCRdb, the RT-PCR reads were re-called with MiXCR into one record per CDR3 protein. The top ten hold under 13% of the sample, which has about 180,000 distinct CDR3 sequences, about 9.3% seen once. Source: non-naive T cells sorted from PBMCs, taken on the day of vaccination. Receptors originate from a middle-aged man who received an inactivated influenza vaccine.

The V call is TRBV5-4, the J call TRBJ2-3, with D possibly being TRBD1 (6 bases). Per germline, CDR1 SGHNT and CDR2 YYREEE (reference sequence). The V gene lost 2 bases and the J gene lost 0 bases, with 13 bases spanning the gap. This CDR3 region has 16 residues. The CDR3 here is CASSFGQTTSTDTQYF. DNA for the CDR3: TGTGCCAGCAGCTTCGGACAGACGACTAGCACAGATACGCAGTATTTT.

This clonotype came up many times. The chain is built from TRBV4-1 and TRBJ1-1, with D hard to call. Germline lookup yields CDR1 MGHRA and CDR2 YSYEKL. V was cut by 2 bases and J by 1 base, with 11 bases left in between. The CDR3 has 15 amino acids. The CDR3 coding sequence is TGCGCCAGCAGCCAACACTTTACAAGGAACACTGAAGCTTTCTTT. It encodes CASSQHFTRNTEAFF.

This clonotype was seen a handful of times. This chain links TRBV5-1 with TRBJ2-7; 9 positions agree with TRBD1. Germline V CDR1 and CDR2: SGHRS, YFSETQ. This CDR3 has 15 residues. Germline trimming cut 4 bases from V and 3 bases from J; bases unmatched to any gene: 8. CDR3 sequence: CASSPRMTGGYEQYF. CDR3 nucleotide sequence: TGCGCCAGCAGCCCTAGAATGACAGGGGGCTACGAGCAGTACTTC.

This clonotype has just a few counts. J is TRBJ2-3 and V is TRBV20-1; 12 nucleotides line up with TRBD2. The V gene's germline CDR1 is DFQATT and CDR2 SNEGSKA (reference sequence). The CDR3 sequence is 15 residues long. With 5 bases clipped from V and 4 bases from J, the junction kept 7 bases outside the gene matches. The CDR3 sequence: CSAGPSGGASDTQYF. Written as DNA, the CDR3 is TGCAGTGCTGGACCTAGCGGGGGGGCCTCAGATACGCAGTATTTT.

The chain links TRBV27 to TRBJ1-4; no clear D. The CDR3 runs 15 residues. The V gene lost 4 bases and the J gene lost 4 bases, with 13 bases spanning the gap. Germline V gives CDR1 MNHEY, CDR2 SMNVEV (reference sequence). CDR3 residues: CASSSSGWRNEKLFF. The CDR3 DNA reads as TGTGCCAGCAGTTCCTCGGGATGGCGTAATGAAAAACTGTTTTTT.

In this sample, this clonotype turned up many times. The CDR3 sequence is CSARESGNNEKLFF. DNA for the CDR3: TGCAGTGCTAGAGAATCGGGGAATAATGAAAAACTGTTTTTT. The V call is TRBV20-1, the J call TRBJ1-4; D gene uncertain. Germline V lookup: CDR1 DFQATT, CDR2 SNEGSKA (reference sequence). The CDR3 extends over 14 amino acids. The ends were cut back, 0 bases at V and 4 bases at J, with 9 bases in the middle.

This clonotype was seen a handful of times. The CDR3 DNA follows: TGTGCCAGCAACAACCAGGGGGTTCGGATTATGGGCGGCTACACCTTC. Its translation is CASNNQGVRIMGGYTF. The rearrangement links TRBV7-9 to TRBJ1-2; 7 bases are shared with TRBD1. Germline loops: CDR1 SEHNR, CDR2 FQNEAQ (reference sequence). CDR3 length equals 16 residues. V shed 7 bases, J shed 8 bases, and the junction held 19 bases outside the gene matches.

This clonotype has more than one count but fewer than ten. In nucleotides, the CDR3 is TGTGCCAGCAGCCAAGCCAACAGGGGAGGCATTCAGTACTTC. As protein: CASSQANRGGIQYF. V usage is TRBV3-1 and J usage is TRBJ2-4, with D maybe TRBD1 (7 bases). The CDR3 totals 14 residues. Trimming took 1 base from V and 9 from J, leaving 13 bases between them. CDR1 LGHDT and CDR2 YNNKEL come from the germline V gene (reference sequence).

Concerning this clonotype: A much larger clone lies a single base off, so this may be a read error. J is TRBJ2-7 and V is TRBV20-1; possible D gene TRBD1, 7 bases. The CDR3 sequence is 15 residues long. Germline V gene lookup returns CDR1 DFQATT and CDR2 SNEGSKA (reference sequence). With 5 bases removed from V and 2 bases from J, the gap between germline ends came to 19 bases. The CDR3 region is CSAGAQGEVPYEQYF. DNA of the CDR3: TGCAGTGCTGGGGCCCAGGGGGAGGTGCCCTACGAGCAGTACTTC.

This clonotype occurred a few times. The chain employs TRBV28 and TRBJ2-7; possibly TRBD1 for D (6 bases). This CDR3 has 17 amino acids. CDR1 is MDHEN, CDR2 SYDVKM, per germline. V was clipped by 2 bases and J by 4 bases, with 21 bases between them. CDR3 coding DNA: TGTGCCAGCAGTTTAAACCGACAGGCACGGCTTTCTTACGAGCAGTACTTC. This sequence encodes CASSLNRQARLSYEQYF.

This clonotype was observed many times. The chain couples TRBV20-1 to TRBJ2-2, with D tentatively TRBD2 (5 bases). V was cut by 6 bases and J by 5 bases, with 16 bases left in between. Per germline, CDR1 DFQATT and CDR2 SNEGSKA (reference sequence). The CDR3 extends over 14 amino acids. This CDR3 is CSAPAETGTGELFF. In DNA, the CDR3 is TGCAGTGCCCCGGCCGAAACGGGAACCGGGGAGCTGTTTTTT.

The rearrangement links TRBV7-3 to TRBJ2-3; TRBD2 matches 7 bases. The J segment lost 0 bases and the V segment lost 4 bases, leaving 4 bases of the junction unmatched. The CDR3 is 15 amino acids. CDR1 is SGHTA, CDR2 FQGTGA, per germline. CDR3 sequence: CASSWKRGSTDTQYF. CDR3 bases: TGTGCCAGCAGCTGGAAGCGGGGTAGCACAGATACGCAGTATTTT.

This clonotype was seen ten or more times. The CDR3 nucleotides are TGCGCCAGCAGCGAGACTAGCCGGGGAGGCGGGGAGCTGTTTTTT. Its protein is CASSETSRGGGELFF. V is TRBV5-1 and J is TRBJ2-2; 7 nucleotides match TRBD2. The CDR3 is made up of 15 amino acids. V was clipped by 4 bases and J by 7 bases; unmatched bases: 10. CDR1 is SGHRS, CDR2 YFSETQ, per germline.

This clonotype was picked up a small number of times. The V and J genes are TRBV5-6 and TRBJ2-4; TRBD1 is a possible D gene (5 bases). The length of the CDR3 is 15 residues. Germline lookup yields CDR1 SGHDT and CDR2 YYEEEE. V lost 1 base and J 7 bases, leaving 15 bases between the germline ends. The CDR3 nucleotides read TGTGCCAGCAGCTTGTCTGGGGCAGGGATGAACATTCAGTACTTC. Its protein is CASSLSGAGMNIQYF.

In its sample, this clonotype was seen a few times. The genes are TRBV5-1 and TRBJ1-2; 8 bases align to TRBD1. After removal of 2 bases from V and 8 bases from J, the junction contained 11 bases not matched to a gene. From germline, CDR1 is SGHRS and CDR2 YFSETQ. The CDR3 extends over 15 amino acids. The DNA of the CDR3 is TGCGCCAGCAGCTTTGGGGGACAGGCTTCCCGGGGCTACACCTTC. It yields the protein CASSFGGQASRGYTF.

Regarding this clonotype: A much larger clone lies one base from this, so it may be a read error. The chain recombines TRBV2 with TRBJ2-2; 8 bases line up with TRBD2. Trimming at V came to 7 bases and at J to 9 bases, leaving 10 bases not matched to a gene. CDR1 is SNHLY and CDR2 is FYNNEI in the germline V gene. The length of the CDR3 is 14 residues. This CDR3 is CASNPAGEPWELFF. The CDR3 bases are TGTGCCAGCAATCCAGCGGGAGAGCCCTGGGAGCTGTTTTTT.

The chain has TRBV12-3 or TRBV12-4 and TRBJ2-5; TRBD1 or TRBD2 may be the D gene (5 bases each). V was clipped by 2 bases and J by 7 bases, with 8 bases between them. This CDR3 has 12 amino acids. CDR3 DNA sequence: TGTGCCAGCAGTTTAACTGGGGGGACCCAGTACTTC. Protein sequence: CASSLTGGTQYF.

This clonotype was counted between two and nine times. V is TRBV4-2 and J is TRBJ2-7; no clear D gene. The CDR3 loop spans 14 amino acids. Between the trimmed V and J ends, which lost 0 bases and 6 bases, there was a span of 12 bases. In germline, CDR1 is LGHNA, CDR2 YNFKEQ. The CDR3 DNA reads as TGTGCCAGCAGCCAAGATATGTCAGTTCCCGAGCAGTACTTC. The encoded protein is CASSQDMSVPEQYF.

This rearrangement joins TRBV18 to TRBJ2-4; D possibly corresponds to TRBD2 (7 bases). This CDR3 comprises 16 residues. Germline values: CDR1 KGHSH, CDR2 LQKENI. The V and J ends lost 6 bases and 8 bases respectively, with 23 bases between them. CDR3 protein: CASSPNPGPGGDIQYF. As DNA, the CDR3 is TGTGCCAGCTCTCCAAACCCCGGACCGGGGGGCGACATTCAGTACTTC.

V gene TRBV5-6 combines with J gene TRBJ1-1, with D tentatively TRBD1 (5 bases). From germline, CDR1 is SGHDT and CDR2 YYEEEE. The CDR3 has 14 amino acids. Between the trimmed V and J ends, which lost 6 bases and 4 bases, there was a span of 16 bases. The CDR3 nucleotides read TGTGCCAGCATCCGGACAAGGTTCGGCACTGAAGCTTTCTTT. Residues: CASIRTRFGTEAFF. The full variable domain, with the rest looked up from reference TRBV5-6 and TRBJ1-1, is DAGVTQSPTHLIKTRGQQVTLRCSPKSGHDTVSWYQQALGQGPQFIFQYYEEEERQRGNFPDRFSGHQFPNYSSELNVNALLLGDSALYLCASIRTRFGTEAFFGQGTRLTVV.

This clonotype was seen repeatedly, ten times or more. The chain couples TRBV9 to TRBJ2-7; D is perhaps TRBD2 (5 bases). CDR3 length: 13 residues. The germline gives CDR1 SGDLS, CDR2 YYNGEE. V was pared by 0 bases and J by 4 bases, with 8 bases between. CDR3 residues: CASSVAEGYEQYF. For the CDR3, the DNA is TGTGCCAGCAGCGTAGCTGAGGGTTACGAGCAGTACTTC. The whole variable domain, remainder taken from reference TRBV9 and TRBJ2-7, is DSGVTQTPKHLITATGQRVTLRCSPRSGDLSVYWYQQSLDQGLQFLIQYYNGEERAKGNILERFSAQQFPDLHSELNLSSLELGDSALYFCASSVAEGYEQYFGPGTRLTVT.

This clonotype was recorded many times. The chain has TRBV29-1 and TRBJ1-3, with TRBD1 matching 8 bases. This CDR3 spans 12 amino acids. After removal of 7 bases from V and 3 bases from J, the junction contained 2 bases not matched to a gene. Looked up from germline, CDR1 is SQVTM and CDR2 is ANQGSEA. CDR3 sequence reads: CSAGGGGNTIYF. Written as DNA, the CDR3 is TGCAGCGCAGGGGGCGGTGGAAACACCATATATTTT.

The chain recombines TRBV10-3 with TRBJ1-1, with 7 nucleotides matching TRBD1. Germline values: CDR1 ENHRY, CDR2 SYGVKD. This CDR3 comprises 17 residues. V shed 3 bases, J shed 0 bases, and the junction held 10 bases outside the gene matches. The CDR3 loop reads CAISEPGGSYMNTEAFF. For the CDR3, the DNA is TGTGCCATCAGTGAACCAGGGGGATCCTACATGAACACTGAAGCTTTCTTT.